This T cell receptor beta chain was observed in a study of T cell changes during pregnancy in multiple sclerosis. Sequenced by immunoSEQ multiplex PCR; TCRdb stores in-frame clones only, minus some. The data contain approximately 71,000 clones, roughly 89% of them seen just once; the ten biggest clones take up just under 2%. V lost 0 bases, J lost 2 bases, and 3 bases stayed unmatched. This CDR3 region has 15 residues. Per the germline V gene, CDR1 is SGDLS and CDR2 is YYNGEE. The rearrangement joins TRBV9 to TRBJ2-5; 8 bases map to TRBD2. This clonotype was obtained from a female donor with multiple sclerosis, enrolled in a pregnancy study. The source was peripheral blood, collected in the second trimester of pregnancy. This chain's CDR3 is CASSVAGGLQETQYF. As DNA, the CDR3 is TGTGCCAGCAGCGTAGCGGGGGGGCTTCAAGAGACCCAGTACTTC.